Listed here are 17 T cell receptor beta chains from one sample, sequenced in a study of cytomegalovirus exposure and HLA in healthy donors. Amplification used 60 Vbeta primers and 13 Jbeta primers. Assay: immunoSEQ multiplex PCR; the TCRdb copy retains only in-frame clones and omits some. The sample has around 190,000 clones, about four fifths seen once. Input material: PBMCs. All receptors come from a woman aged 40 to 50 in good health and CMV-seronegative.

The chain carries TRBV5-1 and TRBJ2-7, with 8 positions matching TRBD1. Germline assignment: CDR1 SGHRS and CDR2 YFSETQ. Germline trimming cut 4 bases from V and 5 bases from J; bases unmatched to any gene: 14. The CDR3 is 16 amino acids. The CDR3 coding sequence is TGCGCCAGCAGCCTGGGGCCAGGGGGCGCGATCCACGAGCAGTACGTC. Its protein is CASSLGPGGAIHEQYV.

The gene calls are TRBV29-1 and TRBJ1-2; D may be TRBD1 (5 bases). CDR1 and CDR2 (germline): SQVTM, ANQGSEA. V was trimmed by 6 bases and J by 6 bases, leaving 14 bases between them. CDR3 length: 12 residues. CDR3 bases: TGCAGCGTGGGCCACGACAGTGATGGCTACACCTTC. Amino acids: CSVGHDSDGYTF. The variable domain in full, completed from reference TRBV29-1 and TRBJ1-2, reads SAVISQKPSRDICQRGTSLTIQCQVDSQVTMMFWYRQQPGQSLTLIATANQGSEATYESGFVIDKFPISRPNLTFSTLTVSNMSPEDSSIYLCSVGHDSDGYTFGSGTRLTVV.

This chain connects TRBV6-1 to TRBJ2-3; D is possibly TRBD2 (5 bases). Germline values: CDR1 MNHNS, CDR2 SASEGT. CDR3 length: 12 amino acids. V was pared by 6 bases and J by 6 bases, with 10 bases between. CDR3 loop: CASSAREDTQYF. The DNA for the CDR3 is TGTGCCAGCAGCGCTAGGGAGGATACGCAGTATTTT.

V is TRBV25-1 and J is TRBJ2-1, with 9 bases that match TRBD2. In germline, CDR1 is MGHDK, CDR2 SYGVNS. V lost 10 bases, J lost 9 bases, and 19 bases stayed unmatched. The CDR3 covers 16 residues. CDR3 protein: CAISGGVGTSHSEQFF. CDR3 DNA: TGTGCCATCTCGGGGGGGGTCGGGACTAGCCATAGTGAGCAGTTCTTC.

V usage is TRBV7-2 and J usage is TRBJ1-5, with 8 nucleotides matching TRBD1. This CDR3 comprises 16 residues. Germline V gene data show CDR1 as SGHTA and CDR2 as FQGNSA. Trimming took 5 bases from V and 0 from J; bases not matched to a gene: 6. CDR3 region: CASSIIGTGSNQPQHF. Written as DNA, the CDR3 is TGTGCCAGCAGCATAATCGGGACAGGTAGCAATCAGCCCCAGCATTTT.

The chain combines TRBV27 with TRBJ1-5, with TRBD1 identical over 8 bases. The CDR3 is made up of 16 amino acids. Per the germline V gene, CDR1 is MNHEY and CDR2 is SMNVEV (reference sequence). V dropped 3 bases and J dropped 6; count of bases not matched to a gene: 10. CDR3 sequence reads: CASSFRTGTGLQPQHF. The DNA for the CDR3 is TGTGCCAGCAGTTTCCGTACCGGGACAGGACTTCAGCCCCAGCATTTT.

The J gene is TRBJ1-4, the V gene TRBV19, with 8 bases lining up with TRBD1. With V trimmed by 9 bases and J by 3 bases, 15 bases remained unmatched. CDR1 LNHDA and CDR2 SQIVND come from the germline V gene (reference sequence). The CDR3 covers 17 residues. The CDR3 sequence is CASAQDREVAANEKLFF. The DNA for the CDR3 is TGTGCCAGCGCTCAGGACAGGGAGGTTGCGGCTAATGAAAAACTGTTTTTT.

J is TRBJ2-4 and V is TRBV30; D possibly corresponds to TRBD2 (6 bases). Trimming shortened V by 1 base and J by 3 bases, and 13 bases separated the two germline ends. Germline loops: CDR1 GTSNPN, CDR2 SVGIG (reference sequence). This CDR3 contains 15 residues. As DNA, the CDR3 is TGTGCCTGGAGTGGGACCCACGGGAGCAAAAACATTCAGTACTTC. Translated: CAWSGTHGSKNIQYF. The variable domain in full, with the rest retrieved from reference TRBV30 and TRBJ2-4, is SQTIHQWPATLVQPVGSPLSLECTVEGTSNPNLYWYRQAAGRGLQLLFYSVGIGQISSEVPQNLSASRPQDRQFILSSKKLLLSDSGFYLCAWSGTHGSKNIQYFGAGTRLSVL.

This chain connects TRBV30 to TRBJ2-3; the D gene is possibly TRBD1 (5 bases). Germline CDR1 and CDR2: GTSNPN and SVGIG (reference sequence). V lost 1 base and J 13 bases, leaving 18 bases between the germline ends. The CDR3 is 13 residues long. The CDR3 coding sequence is TGTGCCTGGAGTGGGGGCTTAACGCTTCCAAAGTATTTT. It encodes CAWSGGLTLPKYF.

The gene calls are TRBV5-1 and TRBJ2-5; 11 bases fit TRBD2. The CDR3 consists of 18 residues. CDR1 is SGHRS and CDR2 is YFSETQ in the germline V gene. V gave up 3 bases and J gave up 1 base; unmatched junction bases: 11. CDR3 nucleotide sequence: TGCGCCAGCAGCTACATCTTAGGGACTAGCGGCTTCCAAGAGACCCAGTACTTC. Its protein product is CASSYILGTSGFQETQYF.

CDR3 sequence (DNA): TGTGCCAGTAGTAGAACAGGGATAATGAACACTGAAGCTTTCTTT. It yields the protein CASSRTGIMNTEAFF. The chain carries TRBV19 and TRBJ1-1, with D perhaps TRBD1 (6 bases). The CDR3 is made up of 15 amino acids. Germline CDR1 is LNHDA and CDR2 is SQIVND (reference sequence). V was trimmed by 4 bases and J by 0 bases, leaving 12 bases between them.

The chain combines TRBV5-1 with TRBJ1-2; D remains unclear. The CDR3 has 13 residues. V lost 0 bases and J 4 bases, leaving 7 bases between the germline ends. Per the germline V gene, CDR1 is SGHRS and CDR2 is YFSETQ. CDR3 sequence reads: CASSLETAYGYTF. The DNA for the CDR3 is TGCGCCAGCAGCTTGGAAACAGCCTATGGCTACACCTTC.

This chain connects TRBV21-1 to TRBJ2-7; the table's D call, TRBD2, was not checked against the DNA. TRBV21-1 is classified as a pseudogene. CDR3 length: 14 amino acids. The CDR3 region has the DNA TGTGCCAGCGCGGGCCGGAAAAAGGGCTACGAGCAGTACGTC. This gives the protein CASAGRKKGYEQYV.

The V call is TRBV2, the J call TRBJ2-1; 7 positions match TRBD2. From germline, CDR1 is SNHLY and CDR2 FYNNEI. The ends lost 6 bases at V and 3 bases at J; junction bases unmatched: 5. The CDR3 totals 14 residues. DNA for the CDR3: TGTGCCAGCAGGCTATCGGGAGGCTACAATGAGCAGTTCTTC. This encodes CASRLSGGYNEQFF.

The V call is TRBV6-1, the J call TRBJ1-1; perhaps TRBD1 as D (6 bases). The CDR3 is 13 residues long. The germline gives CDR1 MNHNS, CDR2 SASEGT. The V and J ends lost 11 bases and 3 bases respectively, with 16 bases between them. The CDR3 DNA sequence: TGTGCCTCCGAGGGGGGGCTCTACACTGAAGCTTTCTTT. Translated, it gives CASEGGLYTEAFF.

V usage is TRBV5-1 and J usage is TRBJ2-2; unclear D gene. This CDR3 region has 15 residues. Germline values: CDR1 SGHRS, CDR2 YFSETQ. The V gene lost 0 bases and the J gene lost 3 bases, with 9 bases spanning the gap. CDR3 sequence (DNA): TGCGCCAGCAGCTTGGATGTGGGCGACACCGGGGAGCTGTTTTTT. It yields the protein CASSLDVGDTGELFF.

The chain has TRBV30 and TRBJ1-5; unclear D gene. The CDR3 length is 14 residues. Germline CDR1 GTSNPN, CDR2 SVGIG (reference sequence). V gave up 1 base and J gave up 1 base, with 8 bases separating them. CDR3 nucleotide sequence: TGTGCCTGGAGTGGGGGAGGGAGCAATCAGCCCCAGCATTTT. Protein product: CAWSGGGSNQPQHF.